This T cell receptor beta chain was obtained from a study of blood T cells in healthy people across ages. Study-wide findings and caveats: Observed TCR beta diversity per million T cells went down as age went up. This fall followed a roughly linear course with age.

This CDR3 comprises 20 residues. With V trimmed by 2 bases and J by 4 bases, 17 bases remained unmatched. Per the germline V gene, CDR1 is SGHTA and CDR2 is FQGNSA. Combining a sample-barcoded 5' primer with a J-beta primer mix, a second PCR ran for about 7 to 12 cycles. TCRdb reprocessed the 5' RACE reads via MiXCR and lists one record per CDR3 protein. The sample shows about 940,000 distinct CDR3 sequences, around 49% of them seen only once. The sample providers were healthy Caucasian people from Russia, aged about 6 to 95. Concerning this clonotype itself: Its cognate antigen is unknown.

The chain is built from TRBV7-2 and TRBJ2-1, with 10 bases fitting TRBD2. The TCR was taken from a man aged 25-45 years in good health. The sample comprised blood. The CDR3 DNA is TGTGCCAGCAGCTTAACGAGCGGGGGGGCTTCTAGCGGATCTTACAATGAGCAGTTCTTC. Amino acids: CASSLTSGGASSGSYNEQFF.